One and the same sample provided the 8 T cell receptor beta chains below, sequenced in a study of T cell responses to AZD1222 COVID-19 vaccine. Clones were read by immunoSEQ multiplex PCR, and TCRdb kept only the in-frame ones, dropping some. Seen here are roughly 180,000 clones, around 93% observed once, and the top ten hold roughly 8.4%. This specimen was peripheral blood, taken on day 0 of AZD1222 vaccination. These receptor sequences come from an adult in good health.

The chain couples TRBV24-1 to TRBJ1-2; D is uncertain. V lost 7 bases and J lost 7, with 15 bases in between. The CDR3 totals 13 residues. Germline V gene data show CDR1 as KGHDR and CDR2 as SFDVKD. The CDR3 bases are TGTGCCACCAGCTCACCCAGCAGCCGTGGCTACACCTTC. This encodes CATSSPSSRGYTF.

The V and J genes are TRBV19 and TRBJ2-1; D possibly uses TRBD1 or TRBD2 (7 bases each). The CDR3 is made up of 12 amino acids. Trimming removed 10 bases from V and 12 bases from J, with 19 bases in between. Germline CDR1 LNHDA, CDR2 SQIVND (reference sequence). DNA for the CDR3: TGTGCCATCGGGAGGACAGGAGCATCGCAGTTCTTC. Residues: CAIGRTGASQFF.

This chain links TRBV13 with TRBJ2-7; 10 bases align to TRBD2. Germline values: CDR1 PRHDT, CDR2 FYEKMQ (reference sequence). The CDR3 sequence is 15 residues long. The V and J ends lost 3 bases and 5 bases, in that order; junction bases with no gene match: 7. CDR3 in DNA: TGTGCCAGCAGCTTCAAGCTAGCGGGAGCGGACGAGCAGTACTTC. Protein: CASSFKLAGADEQYF. The complete variable domain, with remaining parts taken from reference TRBV13 and TRBJ2-7, reads AAGVIQSPRHLIKEKRETATLKCYPIPRHDTVYWYQQGPGQDPQFLISFYEKMQSDKGSIPDRFSAQQFSDYHSELNMSSLELGDSALYFCASSFKLAGADEQYFGPGTRLTVT.

V and J are TRBV21-1 and TRBJ1-2. TRBV21-1 is noted as a pseudogene. There are 14 residues in the CDR3. CDR3 loop: CASSKDGGEYGYTF. DNA of the CDR3: TGTGCCAGCAGCAAAGATGGGGGGGAGTATGGCTACACCTTC.

The chain joins TRBV4-1 to TRBJ2-1, with unresolved D. The V and J ends lost 1 base and 6 bases respectively, with 10 bases between them. Germline loops: CDR1 MGHRA, CDR2 YSYEKL. This CDR3 comprises 14 residues. In DNA form, the CDR3 reads TGCGCCAGCAGCCAAGTTTCTGCGCTCAATGAGCAGTTCTTC. Translation: CASSQVSALNEQFF.

The J gene is TRBJ1-6, the V gene TRBV4-3, with unresolved D. The germline V and J ends were trimmed by 2 bases and 5 bases, with 10 bases remaining between them. Germline lookup yields CDR1 LGHNA and CDR2 YSLEER. The CDR3 totals 15 residues. The CDR3 nucleotides read TGCGCCAGCAGCCAAAAGTTACGGCATAATTCACCCCTCCACTTT. Amino acid sequence: CASSQKLRHNSPLHF.

This chain links TRBV6-1 with TRBJ1-5; D perhaps matches TRBD1 (5 bases). CDR1 and CDR2 (germline): MNHNS, SASEGT. The CDR3 is made up of 16 amino acids. Trimming shortened V by 2 bases and J by 2 bases, and 13 bases separated the two germline ends. The CDR3 loop reads CASSEMGGRRNQPQHF. In DNA, the CDR3 is TGTGCCAGCAGTGAAATGGGGGGGAGGCGCAATCAGCCCCAGCATTTT.

This clone was detected only a few times. V and J are TRBV4-3 and TRBJ1-2; no definite D call. Trimming pared 0 bases from V and 4 bases from J, leaving 12 bases between. CDR3 length: 15 residues. Germline V CDR1 and CDR2: LGHNA, YSLEER. The CDR3: CASSQEARGIYGYTF. The CDR3 DNA is TGCGCCAGCAGCCAAGAGGCCCGAGGGATCTATGGCTACACCTTC.